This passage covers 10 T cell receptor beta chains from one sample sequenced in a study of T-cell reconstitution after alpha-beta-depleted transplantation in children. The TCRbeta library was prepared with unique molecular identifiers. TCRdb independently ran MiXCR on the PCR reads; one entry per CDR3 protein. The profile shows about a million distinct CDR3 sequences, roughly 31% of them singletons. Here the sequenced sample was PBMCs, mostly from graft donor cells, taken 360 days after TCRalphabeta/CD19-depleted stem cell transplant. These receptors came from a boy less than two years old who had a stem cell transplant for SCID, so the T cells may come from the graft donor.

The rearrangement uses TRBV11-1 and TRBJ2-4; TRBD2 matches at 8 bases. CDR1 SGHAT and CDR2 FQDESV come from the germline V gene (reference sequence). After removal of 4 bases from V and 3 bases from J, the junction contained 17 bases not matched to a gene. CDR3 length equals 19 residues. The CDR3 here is CASSSHPVSGAGRKNIQYF. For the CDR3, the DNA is TGTGCCAGCAGCTCCCATCCCGTTAGCGGGGCGGGGCGCAAAAACATTCAGTACTTC.

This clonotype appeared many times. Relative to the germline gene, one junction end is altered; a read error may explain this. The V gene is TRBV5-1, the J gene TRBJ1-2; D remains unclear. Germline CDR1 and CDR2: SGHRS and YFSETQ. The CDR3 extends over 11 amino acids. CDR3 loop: CASRRDYGYTF. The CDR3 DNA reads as TGTGCCAGCAGGCGGGACTATGGCTACACCTTC.

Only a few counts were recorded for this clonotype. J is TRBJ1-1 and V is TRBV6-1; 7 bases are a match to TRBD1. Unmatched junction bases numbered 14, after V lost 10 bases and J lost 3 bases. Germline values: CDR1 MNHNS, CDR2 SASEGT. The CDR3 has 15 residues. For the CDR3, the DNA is TGTGCCACCAGGGCTATTTACAGGGGTGACACTGAAGCTTTCTTT. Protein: CATRAIYRGDTEAFF.

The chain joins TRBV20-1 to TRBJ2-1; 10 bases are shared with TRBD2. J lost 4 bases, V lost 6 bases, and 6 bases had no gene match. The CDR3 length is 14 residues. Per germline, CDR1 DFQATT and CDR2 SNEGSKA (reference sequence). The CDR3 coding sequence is TGCAGTGCACTTCCTAGCGGGGGTTACAATGAGCAGTTCTTC. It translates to CSALPSGGYNEQFF.

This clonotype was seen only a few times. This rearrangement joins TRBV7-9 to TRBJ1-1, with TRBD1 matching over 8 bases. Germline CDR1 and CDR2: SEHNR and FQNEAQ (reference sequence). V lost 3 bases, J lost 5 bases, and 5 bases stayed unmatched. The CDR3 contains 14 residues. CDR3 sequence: CASSFGQGETEAFF. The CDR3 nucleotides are TGTGCCAGCAGCTTCGGACAGGGCGAAACTGAAGCTTTCTTT.

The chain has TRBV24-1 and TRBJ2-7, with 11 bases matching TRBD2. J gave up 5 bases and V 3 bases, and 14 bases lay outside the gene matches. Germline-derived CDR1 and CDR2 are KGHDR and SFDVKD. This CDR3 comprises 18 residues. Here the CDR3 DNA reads TGTGCCACCAGTGATCCCGGACTAGCGGGCAAGGAGGGGAACGAGCAGTACTTC. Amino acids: CATSDPGLAGKEGNEQYF.

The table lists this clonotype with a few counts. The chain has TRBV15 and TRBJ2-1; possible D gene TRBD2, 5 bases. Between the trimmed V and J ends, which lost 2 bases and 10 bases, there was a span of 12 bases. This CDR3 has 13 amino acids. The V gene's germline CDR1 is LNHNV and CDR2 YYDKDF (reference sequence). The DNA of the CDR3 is TGTGCCACCAGCAGAAGGTTAGCGCCGGAGCAGTTCTTC. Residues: CATSRRLAPEQFF.

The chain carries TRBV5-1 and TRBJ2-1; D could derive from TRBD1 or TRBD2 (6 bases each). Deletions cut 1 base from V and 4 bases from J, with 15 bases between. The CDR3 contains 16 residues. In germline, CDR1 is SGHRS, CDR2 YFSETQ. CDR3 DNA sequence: TGCGCCAGCAGCTTGATCGCCAGGGGAGGATACAATGAGCAGTTCTTC. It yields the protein CASSLIARGGYNEQFF.

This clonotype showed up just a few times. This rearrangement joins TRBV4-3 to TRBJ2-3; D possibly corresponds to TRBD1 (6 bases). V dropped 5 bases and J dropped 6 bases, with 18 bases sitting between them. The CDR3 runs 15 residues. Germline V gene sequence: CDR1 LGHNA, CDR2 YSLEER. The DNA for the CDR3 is TGCGCCAGCAGCTCCTGGGACATCGCTCTGGATACGCAGTATTTT. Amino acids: CASSSWDIALDTQYF.

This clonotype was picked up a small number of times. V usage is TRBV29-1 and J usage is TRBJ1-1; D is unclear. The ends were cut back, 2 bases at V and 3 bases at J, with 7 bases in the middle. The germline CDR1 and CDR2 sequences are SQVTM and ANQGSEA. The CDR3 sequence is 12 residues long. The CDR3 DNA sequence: TGCAGCGTTGAAATGGGATACACTGAAGCTTTCTTT. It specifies CSVEMGYTEAFF.